This T cell receptor (beta chain) was observed in a study of T-cell reconstitution after alpha-beta-depleted transplantation in children. Using unique molecular identifiers, the investigators prepared the TCRbeta library. TCRdb passed the PCR reads through MiXCR, listing each CDR3 protein once. Of under 300,000 distinct CDR3 sequences in the sample, roughly a tenth were seen once. Germline CDR1 and CDR2: MNHNS and SASEGT. This CDR3 is built from 14 residues. To note about this clonotype: A much more abundant neighbour one base away suggests this may be a read error.

This chain joins TRBV6-1 and TRBJ1-2, with 9 bases fitting TRBD1. The source was PBMCs from the stem cell graft donor, collected from the stem cell graft. The clonotype originates from a human donor who donated a stem cell graft to a child with SCID. CDR3 sequence: CASNTRTGVYGDTF. As DNA, the CDR3 is TGTGCCAGCAATACGAGGACAGGGGTCTATGGCGACACCTTC.